Each of the 12 T cell receptor beta chains below was sequenced from the same sample in a study of cytomegalovirus exposure and HLA in healthy donors. The assay was immunoSEQ multiplex PCR, and TCRdb's table has in-frame clones only and misses some. Of about 260,000 clones listed, about 90% were seen once; the top ten hold just over 3%. The specimen sequenced was PBMCs. The source of these receptors is a young woman in good health and CMV-seronegative.

The V and J genes are TRBV4-3 and TRBJ2-2; TRBD1 matches at 8 bases. Germline lookup yields CDR1 LGHNA and CDR2 YSLEER. The CDR3 loop spans 17 amino acids. Trimming removed 3 bases from V and 4 bases from J; junction bases left unmatched: 10. CDR3 sequence (DNA): TGCGCCAGCAGCCAGTCTGGCAGGGGGCTGGGCACCGGGGAGCTGTTTTTT. Translated: CASSQSGRGLGTGELFF.

V and J are TRBV29-1 and TRBJ2-1, with TRBD1 identical over 7 bases. Germline-derived CDR1 and CDR2 are SQVTM and ANQGSEA. V was clipped by 7 bases and J by 8 bases; unmatched bases: 14. This CDR3 has 14 residues. CDR3: CSDLALIQGDEQFF. DNA of the CDR3: TGCAGCGACTTAGCCTTGATCCAGGGGGATGAGCAGTTCTTC.

V and J are TRBV27 and TRBJ2-3; D possibly corresponds to TRBD2 (6 bases). Germline V gene lookup returns CDR1 MNHEY and CDR2 SMNVEV (reference sequence). The CDR3 extends over 17 amino acids. V shed 7 bases and J shed 1 base, with 21 bases lying between them. The CDR3 sequence is CASTQSPRELGTDTQYF. Written as DNA, the CDR3 is TGTGCCAGCACTCAAAGTCCCCGGGAGCTCGGCACAGATACGCAGTATTTT.

The chain carries TRBV7-6 and TRBJ2-1, with 10 bases aligning to TRBD2. V lost 2 bases to trimming and J lost 0 bases; unmatched junction nucleotides: 10. CDR3 length equals 19 residues. The germline V gene has CDR1 SGHVS and CDR2 FNYEAQ. The CDR3: CASSLSRLAGASSYNEQFF. The DNA for the CDR3 is TGTGCCAGCAGCTTATCCAGACTAGCGGGCGCGAGCTCCTACAATGAGCAGTTCTTC. The full variable domain, in which reference TRBV7-6 and TRBJ2-1 provide the parts outside the CDR3, is GAGVSQSPRYKVTKRGQDVALRCDPISGHVSLYWYRQALGQGPEFLTYFNYEAQQDKSGLPNDRFSAERPEGSISTLTIQRTEQRDSAMYRCASSLSRLAGASSYNEQFFGPGTRLTVL.

This chain uses TRBV4-1 with TRBJ2-7; 10 bases are a match to TRBD1. V shed 8 bases and J 2 bases; nucleotides not matched to a gene: 0. Per germline, CDR1 MGHRA and CDR2 YSYEKL. This CDR3 is built from 12 residues. The CDR3 sequence is CASGQGAYEQYF. Written as DNA, the CDR3 is TGCGCCAGCGGACAGGGGGCCTACGAGCAGTACTTC.

As concerns this clone: Distinct nucleotide sequences in the sample also encode this CDR3. J is TRBJ2-5 and V is TRBV10-3; the D is unclear. Between the trimmed V and J ends, which lost 3 bases and 4 bases, there was a span of 3 bases. The CDR3 is made up of 11 amino acids. Germline V gene lookup returns CDR1 ENHRY and CDR2 SYGVKD. CDR3 DNA: TGTGCCATCAGTGACTTAGAGACCCAGTACTTC. Translated, it gives CAISDLETQYF.

The chain carries TRBV29-1 and TRBJ2-7; 10 positions agree with TRBD1. The CDR3 is 14 residues long. V was pared by 6 bases and J by 0 bases, with 5 bases of the junction left unmatched. Germline CDR1 is SQVTM and CDR2 is ANQGSEA. CDR3 nucleotide sequence: TGCAGCGTAGGACAGGGGGGCAGCTCCTACGAGCAGTACTTC. This codes for CSVGQGGSSYEQYF.

The chain links TRBV2 to TRBJ2-3, with D possibly being TRBD2 (6 bases). V was clipped by 5 bases and J by 1 base, with 16 bases between them. This CDR3 spans 16 amino acids. Germline CDR1 is SNHLY and CDR2 is FYNNEI. CDR3 sequence: CASSWVRPSGTDTQYF. The CDR3, as DNA: TGTGCCAGCAGTTGGGTTCGGCCTAGCGGCACAGATACGCAGTATTTT.

The chain couples TRBV6-5 to TRBJ1-2, with D perhaps TRBD1 (5 bases). The V end was cut by 6 bases, the J end by 4 bases, with 15 bases between. The germline V gene encodes CDR1 MNHEY and CDR2 SVGAGI. CDR3 size: 14 residues. The DNA for the CDR3 is TGTGCCAGCAGCCCCCCTCAAGGGGCCTATGGCTACACCTTC. Its protein is CASSPPQGAYGYTF.

This clone turned up a few times. The DNA of the CDR3 is TGTGCCAGCAGCTATTGGCCGGACTATGGCTACACCTTC. Its translation is CASSYWPDYGYTF. This chain connects TRBV5-5 to TRBJ1-2; no definite D call. The CDR3 runs to 13 residues. CDR1 and CDR2 (germline): SGHKS, YYEKEE (reference sequence). Trimming pared 3 bases from V and 3 bases from J, leaving 9 bases between. Full variable domain (outside the CDR3, taken from reference TRBV5-5 and TRBJ1-2): DAGVTQSPTHLIKTRGQQVTLRCSPISGHKSVSWYQQVLGQGPQFIFQYYEKEERGRGNFPDRFSARQFPNYSSELNVNALLLGDSALYLCASSYWPDYGYTFGSGTRLTVV.

This chain joins TRBV7-2 and TRBJ2-2; D not certain. The CDR3 is made up of 15 amino acids. Germline V gene sequence: CDR1 SGHTA, CDR2 FQGNSA. Trimming pared 5 bases from V and 4 bases from J, leaving 14 bases between. The CDR3 spells CASSPRRAPTGELFF. Written as DNA, the CDR3 is TGTGCCAGCAGCCCGCGAAGGGCCCCCACCGGGGAGCTGTTTTTT.

The chain joins TRBV18 to TRBJ2-4; 8 bases map to TRBD2. Germline CDR1 is KGHSH and CDR2 is LQKENI. J gave up 3 bases and V 3 bases, and 10 bases lay outside the gene matches. The CDR3 spans 17 residues. The CDR3 region has the DNA TGTGCCAGCTCACCTGTTTTGGGACTAGGAGGCAAAAACATTCAGTACTTC. Protein product: CASSPVLGLGGKNIQYF.